This T cell receptor (beta chain) derives from a study of spatial heterogeneity in lung cancer. Study-level background: The study observed each unique TCR and UMI combination more than ten times on average in raw reads.

Unique molecular identifiers, one per molecule, were present on every TCR cDNA molecule. One entry per CDR3 protein results from TCRdb running MiXCR on the 5' RACE reads. The profile shows fewer than 45,000 distinct CDR3 sequences, roughly 7.1% of them singletons. Stated time point: sample taken at primary tumor resection. Whole RNA, isolated from tumor, nontumor lung or frozen PBMC, was sequenced without prior sorting. The cohort: some 73 early-stage, untreated non-small cell lung cancer patients. A note on this clonotype: The antigen is undetermined.

The junction had 8 bases not matched to a gene; V was cut back by 5 bases and J by 6 bases. CDR3 length: 14 residues. CDR1 is DFQATT and CDR2 is SNEGSKA in the germline V gene (reference sequence). Study-wide results and limits: Expanded tumor TCRs that were ubiquitous appeared in blood more at resection than follow-up.

The chain joins TRBV20-1 to TRBJ2-2; 8 positions agree with TRBD2. The specimen comprised PBMCs, sampled at surgery. This clonotype was obtained from a female donor with early-stage non-small cell lung cancer. The CDR3 nucleotides are TGCAGTGCTCCAAGGCGGGGGGTTGCCGGGGAGCTGTTTTTT. Translated, it gives CSAPRRGVAGELFF.